The source of this T cell receptor (beta chain) is a study of identical twins. In its sample, this clonotype was seen many times. TCRdb reprocessed the 5' RACE reads with MiXCR, giving one entry per CDR3 protein. The table shows 200,000 to 250,000 distinct CDR3 sequences, with 6.5% to 8% occurring only once. V dropped 5 bases and J dropped 4 bases, with 11 bases sitting between them. The CDR3 sequence is 13 residues long. Another study also made use of these data, one on T cells expressing NK-cell markers.

The chain couples TRBV12-3 or TRBV12-4 to TRBJ1-2, with D tentatively TRBD1 (5 bases). This receptor was obtained from a woman aged 18-29 years in good health. The specimen sequenced was CD8+ T cells sorted from blood. The CDR3 bases are TGTGCCAGCAGTCCCGGGACCCTCTATGGCTACACCTTC. Translating gives CASSPGTLYGYTF.